This T cell receptor (beta chain) was captured in a study of blood T cells in healthy people across ages. This clonotype was seen a handful of times. Every sample yielded at least 6.5 million isolated PBMCs. It was with a sample-barcoded 5' primer and a J-beta primer mix that a second PCR of roughly 7 to 12 cycles was run. Each cDNA molecule received a tag from a template-switch adaptor that had 12 random nucleotides. MiXCR, applied by TCRdb to the 5' RACE reads, yields one record per CDR3 protein. The data show about 680,000 distinct CDR3 sequences, with 49% seen just once and around a third held by the top ten. This TCR came from a woman aged 55-70 years in good health. The sequenced sample consisted of blood.

The CDR3 sequence is CASSQERSREGPDTQYF. CDR3 bases: TGCGCCAGCAGCCAAGAACGGTCGCGGGAGGGCCCGGATACGCAGTATTTT. V is TRBV4-3 and J is TRBJ2-3, with 9 bases that match TRBD2. Per the germline V gene, CDR1 is LGHNA and CDR2 is YSLEER. The CDR3 extends over 17 amino acids. J gave up 6 bases and V 0 bases, and 10 bases lay outside the gene matches.